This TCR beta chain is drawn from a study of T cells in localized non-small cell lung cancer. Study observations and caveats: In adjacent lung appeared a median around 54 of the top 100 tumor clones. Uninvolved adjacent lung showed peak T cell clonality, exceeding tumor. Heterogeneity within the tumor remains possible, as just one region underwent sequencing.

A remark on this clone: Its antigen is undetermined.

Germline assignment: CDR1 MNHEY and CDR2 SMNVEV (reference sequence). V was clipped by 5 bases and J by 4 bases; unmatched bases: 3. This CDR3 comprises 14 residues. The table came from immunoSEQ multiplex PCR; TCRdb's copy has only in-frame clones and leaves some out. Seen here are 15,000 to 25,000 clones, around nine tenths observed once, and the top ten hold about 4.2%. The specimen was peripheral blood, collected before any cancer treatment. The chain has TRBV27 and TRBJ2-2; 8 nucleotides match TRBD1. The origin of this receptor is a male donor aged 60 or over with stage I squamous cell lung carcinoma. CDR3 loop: CASSGDRPTGELFF. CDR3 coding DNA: TGTGCCAGCAGTGGGGACAGGCCCACCGGGGAGCTGTTTTTT.